The sequence of this T cell receptor beta chain was determined in a study of CD8 T cells in Susac syndrome. CDR1 is MNHEY and CDR2 is SVGAGI in the germline V gene. CDR3 length equals 15 residues. Trimming removed 4 bases from V and 0 bases from J, with 7 bases in between. The RNA input was roughly 0.45 to 1 ug, and it was reverse transcribed with random hexamers. Amplification of TCR beta CDR3 used immunoSEQ multiplex PCR across 54 Vbeta and 13 Jbeta. TCRdb reprocessed the immunoSEQ multiplex PCR reads with MiXCR, giving one entry per CDR3 protein. The sample gives roughly 130,000 distinct CDR3 sequences, nearly 95% of which show up once; more than 0.095% is in the top ten. Matching for age and sex applied to the controls, who were healthy donors. The CD8+ and CD4+ T cells were isolated magnetically using a negative isolation approach, whereas the TEMRA cells were enriched by FACS.

The chain couples TRBV6-5 to TRBJ2-6; the D is unclear. The sample was CD4+ T cells from PBMCs. This TCR was recovered from a human donor in good health. CDR3 residues: CASSSGFSGANVLTF. The CDR3 DNA sequence: TGTGCCAGCAGTTCCGGCTTCTCTGGGGCCAACGTCCTGACTTTC.